Presented here are 27 T cell receptor beta chains from one specimen sequenced in a study of cytomegalovirus exposure and HLA in healthy donors. Primers: 60 Vbeta forward and 13 Jbeta reverse. Libraries were prepared by immunoSEQ multiplex PCR; TCRdb keeps only in-frame clonotypes and omits some of them. The sample lists some 130,000 clones, around 80% seen once, with 4.5% to 5% in the top ten. The sample consisted of PBMCs. All receptors derive from a man aged 25-45 years in good health.

In its sample, this clone was seen a few times. The chain recombines TRBV5-1 with TRBJ1-3; TRBD1 agrees at 7 bases. Per the germline V gene, CDR1 is SGHRS and CDR2 is YFSETQ. Trimming cost V 4 bases and J 0 bases; bases outside gene matches: 4. The CDR3 extends over 15 amino acids. Here the CDR3 DNA reads TGCGCCAGCAGCACGGCAGGGGGCTCTGGAAACACCATATATTTT. This encodes CASSTAGGSGNTIYF.

V is TRBV13 and J is TRBJ2-3; D ambiguous. Deletions cut 1 base from V and 5 bases from J, with 7 bases between. The CDR3 consists of 13 residues. The V gene's germline CDR1 is PRHDT and CDR2 FYEKMQ (reference sequence). CDR3 DNA: TGTGCCAGCAGCTTAGCAGGATTAGATACGCAGTATTTT. Residues: CASSLAGLDTQYF.

The J gene is TRBJ2-5, the V gene TRBV4-2, with TRBD1 identical over 11 bases. The closer fit of TRBJ2-7 to the DNA end suggests the J call may be wrong. The CDR3 is 16 amino acids. In germline, CDR1 is LGHNA, CDR2 YNFKEQ. CDR3 loop: CASSHLPGQGDYEQYF. The CDR3 nucleotides read TGTGCCAGCAGCCACCTACCGGGACAGGGGGACTACGAGCAGTACTTC.

CDR3 DNA sequence: TGTGCCAGCAGCGGCGGGCCAAACCAAGAGACCCAGTACTTC. Encoded protein: CASSGGPNQETQYF. The rearrangement uses TRBV11-3 and TRBJ2-5; D is possibly TRBD2 (5 bases). The CDR3 contains 14 residues. The germline gives CDR1 SGHNT, CDR2 YENEEA. V lost 5 bases, J lost 0 bases, and 10 bases lay in between.

The V call is TRBV18, the J call TRBJ2-1, with TRBD1 identical over 8 bases. The CDR3 contains 14 residues. CDR1 and CDR2 from the germline V gene are KGHSH and LQKENI. V lost 6 bases and J lost 2; bases outside the gene matches: 3. DNA of the CDR3: TGTGCCAGCTCTTCGACAGGGGCCTACAATGAGCAGTTCTTC. Protein sequence: CASSSTGAYNEQFF.

The chain has TRBV14 and TRBJ2-7; possibly TRBD2 for D (6 bases). The CDR3 is 14 amino acids. CDR1 and CDR2 (germline): SGHDN, FVKESK. With 8 bases removed from V and 4 bases from J, the gap between germline ends came to 18 bases. The CDR3 DNA sequence: TGTGCCAGCGGTAGACGGGGGTTCGGTTACGAGCAGTACTTC. Its protein is CASGRRGFGYEQYF.

The chain couples TRBV5-1 to TRBJ2-5; TRBD2 matches at 8 bases. Looked up from germline, CDR1 is SGHRS and CDR2 is YFSETQ. The CDR3 is 15 amino acids. Trimming at V came to 6 bases and at J to 4 bases, leaving 11 bases not matched to a gene. CDR3 bases: TGCGCCAGCAATCGTGCTAGCGGGCCCCGAGAGACCCAGTACTTC. Its translation: CASNRASGPRETQYF.

The V call is TRBV2, the J call TRBJ2-3; 8 bases agree with TRBD2. The V and J ends lost 6 bases and 3 bases, in that order; junction bases with no gene match: 14. Per the germline V gene, CDR1 is SNHLY and CDR2 is FYNNEI. The CDR3 is 17 amino acids. Here the CDR3 reads CASRRVLLAVKTDTQYF. In DNA, the CDR3 is TGTGCCAGCAGACGCGTTCTACTAGCGGTAAAGACAGATACGCAGTATTTT. Full variable domain (outside the CDR3, taken from reference TRBV2 and TRBJ2-3): EPEVTQTPSHQVTQMGQEVILRCVPISNHLYFYWYRQILGQKVEFLVSFYNNEISEKSEIFDDQFSVERPDGSNFTLKIRSTKLEDSAMYFCASRRVLLAVKTDTQYFGPGTRLTVL.

The chain uses TRBV5-1 and TRBJ2-3; TRBD1 is a possible D gene (6 bases). This CDR3 spans 15 amino acids. Germline V gene data show CDR1 as SGHRS and CDR2 as YFSETQ. The V gene lost 3 bases and the J gene lost 4 bases, with 15 bases spanning the gap. The chain's CDR3 is CASSSQGIVADTQYF. The CDR3 DNA follows: TGCGCCAGCAGCTCTCAGGGGATTGTTGCAGATACGCAGTATTTT. Filled out from reference TRBV5-1 and TRBJ2-3, the complete variable domain reads KAGVTQTPRYLIKTRGQQVTLSCSPISGHRSVSWYQQTPGQGLQFLFEYFSETQRNKGNFPGRFSGRQFSNSRSEMNVSTLELGDSALYLCASSSQGIVADTQYFGPGTRLTVL.

The J gene is TRBJ2-5, the V gene TRBV18, with TRBD1 matching over 7 bases. With 2 bases clipped from V and 1 base from J, the junction kept 4 bases outside the gene matches. This CDR3 is built from 15 residues. Looked up from germline, CDR1 is KGHSH and CDR2 is LQKENI. DNA for the CDR3: TGTGCCAGCTCACCAACGGGACAGTTCCAAGAGACCCAGTACTTC. Translation gives CASSPTGQFQETQYF.

The V gene is TRBV7-2, the J gene TRBJ2-7; D might be TRBD1 (5 bases). The ends were cut back, 6 bases at V and 7 bases at J, with 13 bases in the middle. CDR3 length: 12 residues. CDR1 is SGHTA and CDR2 is FQGNSA in the germline V gene. The CDR3 protein is CASRRPAGEQYF. Here the CDR3 DNA reads TGTGCCAGCAGACGACCGGCAGGGGAGCAGTACTTC.

The rearrangement uses TRBV19 and TRBJ2-1; possible D gene TRBD2, 7 bases. Trimming left V 7 bases short and J 6 bases short, with 16 bases between. The CDR3 loop spans 14 amino acids. Germline CDR1 LNHDA, CDR2 SQIVND (reference sequence). CDR3 coding DNA: TGTGCCAGTAAATCGGGGGGCCGGGTCAATGAGCAGTTCTTC. The encoded protein is CASKSGGRVNEQFF. The full variable domain, with the rest looked up from reference TRBV19 and TRBJ2-1, is DGGITQSPKYLFRKEGQNVTLSCEQNLNHDAMYWYRQDPGQGLRLIYYSQIVNDFQKGDIAEGYSVSREKKESFPLTVTSAQKNPTAFYLCASKSGGRVNEQFFGPGTRLTVL.

This sequence joins TRBV19 and TRBJ1-3; 7 bases map to TRBD1. The CDR3 has 15 residues. Germline V CDR1 and CDR2: LNHDA, SQIVND (reference sequence). V gave up 8 bases and J gave up 2 bases; unmatched junction bases: 9. CDR3 DNA sequence: TGTGCCAGTGCGTTCACAGGGGTCCCTGGAAACACCATATATTTT. Its protein product is CASAFTGVPGNTIYF.

Remarks on this clone: Other DNA sequences in the same sample also yield this CDR3. The chain has TRBV7-2 and TRBJ1-2; 9 nucleotides match TRBD1. CDR3 size: 13 residues. With 2 bases clipped from V and 6 bases from J, the junction kept 1 base outside the gene matches. Germline lookup yields CDR1 SGHTA and CDR2 FQGNSA. The CDR3 coding sequence is TGTGCCAGCAGCTTAAGGGACAGGGATGGCTACACCTTC. This translates into CASSLRDRDGYTF.

The CDR3 DNA reads as TGTGCCAGCAGCAAGGACACTTTGAACACTGAAGCTTTCTTT. Its translation: CASSKDTLNTEAFF. This sequence joins TRBV7-6 and TRBJ1-1, with a tentative D call TRBD1 (5 bases). The CDR3 has 14 amino acids. Germline V CDR1 and CDR2: SGHVS, FNYEAQ. Trimming cost V 5 bases and J 0 bases, with 10 bases left between them.

The genes are TRBV5-1 and TRBJ2-7, with a weak D call TRBD2 (6 bases). The CDR3 is 15 residues long. The ends were cut back, 0 bases at V and 2 bases at J, with 12 bases in the middle. Germline V gene data show CDR1 as SGHRS and CDR2 as YFSETQ. DNA of the CDR3: TGCGCCAGCAGCTTGGCTCGCGGGGCAGCCTACGAGCAGTACTTC. It is translated as CASSLARGAAYEQYF.

In its sample, this clone was seen a few times. The CDR3 loop reads CASSYANNYRQYF. The CDR3 DNA reads as TGTGCCAGCAGTTACGCCAATAACTATAGACAGTACTTC. The chain employs TRBV6-5 and TRBJ2-7; D is undetermined. The ends were cut back, 2 bases at V and 10 bases at J, with 15 bases in the middle. The CDR3 sequence is 13 residues long. Germline lookup yields CDR1 MNHEY and CDR2 SVGAGI.

This clone was recorded a few times. The chain is built from TRBV7-3 and TRBJ1-5; D may be TRBD1 (6 bases). The V gene lost 6 bases and the J gene lost 6 bases, with 15 bases spanning the gap. This CDR3 has 14 residues. From germline, CDR1 is SGHTA and CDR2 FQGTGA. CDR3 residues: CASRSSGGGQPQHF. DNA for the CDR3: TGTGCCAGCAGGTCTTCGGGGGGCGGTCAGCCCCAGCATTTT.

The V and J genes are TRBV6-5 and TRBJ2-7; D might be TRBD1 (6 bases). The CDR3 has 13 amino acids. Looked up from germline, CDR1 is MNHEY and CDR2 is SVGAGI. Between the trimmed V and J ends, which lost 6 bases and 2 bases, there was a span of 11 bases. The CDR3, as DNA: TGTGCCAGCAGAGAAACAGGGACCTACGAGCAGTACTTC. It yields the protein CASRETGTYEQYF.

The chain combines TRBV27 with TRBJ2-1, with TRBD2 matching 13 bases. The CDR3 is 15 residues long. Germline V gene data show CDR1 as MNHEY and CDR2 as SMNVEV (reference sequence). The junction had 5 bases not matched to a gene; V was cut back by 6 bases and J by 6 bases. CDR3 in amino acids: CASSPRLAGGNEQFF. CDR3 DNA sequence: TGTGCCAGCAGCCCCCGACTAGCGGGAGGCAATGAGCAGTTCTTC.

V is TRBV13 and J is TRBJ2-7; weak D call: TRBD2 (5 bases). Trimming shortened V by 6 bases and J by 4 bases, and 19 bases separated the two germline ends. CDR3 size: 15 residues. Germline V lookup: CDR1 PRHDT, CDR2 FYEKMQ (reference sequence). This chain's CDR3 is CASSSSSRGGYEQYF. The CDR3 coding sequence is TGTGCCAGCAGTTCCTCCTCCCGGGGTGGGTACGAGCAGTACTTC.

The J gene is TRBJ2-6, the V gene TRBV5-1; no firm D call. The CDR3 totals 15 residues. From germline, CDR1 is SGHRS and CDR2 YFSETQ. The ends were cut back, 5 bases at V and 2 bases at J, with 11 bases in the middle. The CDR3 protein is CASRSEAAGANVLTF. CDR3 coding DNA: TGCGCCAGCAGGTCCGAGGCGGCTGGGGCCAACGTCCTGACTTTC.

The V and J genes are TRBV11-2 and TRBJ2-7; 7 nucleotides align to TRBD2. Germline CDR1 reads SGHAT; CDR2 reads FQNNGV. J was trimmed by 9 bases and V by 1 base; bases with no gene match: 9. The CDR3 is 14 amino acids. The CDR3 DNA reads as TGTGCCAGCAGCTTAGGGGAGGGGCGGGACGGGCAGTACTTC. Translating gives CASSLGEGRDGQYF.

Note on this clone: Compared with germline, one end of the junction differs, possibly owing to a read error. The rearrangement links TRBV7-9 to TRBJ2-1; maybe TRBD2 (6 bases). Germline loops: CDR1 SEHNR, CDR2 FQNEAQ (reference sequence). CDR3 length: 18 residues. This CDR3 is CSSSQLREASPRPNEQFF. Written as DNA, the CDR3 is TGTTCCAGCAGCCAACTTAGGGAGGCATCTCCGCGCCCAAATGAGCAGTTCTTC.

V usage is TRBV19 and J usage is TRBJ2-1; tentatively, D is TRBD2 (5 bases). Germline CDR1 is LNHDA and CDR2 is SQIVND (reference sequence). The CDR3 consists of 14 residues. V lost 3 bases and J lost 4, with 10 bases in between. The CDR3 loop is CASSISGVYNEQFF. Written as DNA, the CDR3 is TGTGCCAGTAGTATCTCCGGGGTTTACAATGAGCAGTTCTTC.

This clone was counted a single time. The chain is built from TRBV30 and TRBJ2-7; TRBD1 matches at 8 bases. V dropped 0 bases and J dropped 4; count of bases not matched to a gene: 5. CDR1 GTSNPN and CDR2 SVGIG come from the germline V gene (reference sequence). CDR3 length equals 14 residues. CDR3 in DNA: TGTGCCTGGAGTGTTGGGACAGGAGGATACGAGCAGTACTTC. Translated, it gives CAWSVGTGGYEQYF.

The gene calls are TRBV29-1 and TRBJ2-5, with TRBD2 identical over 11 bases. Germline lookup yields CDR1 SQVTM and CDR2 ANQGSEA. Losses at the gene ends were 3 bases for V and 5 bases for J; bases not matched to a gene: 8. The CDR3 length is 15 residues. In nucleotides, the CDR3 is TGCAGCGTTGAGCTAGCGGGAGGAGTAAGGGAGACCCAGTACTTC. This gives the protein CSVELAGGVRETQYF.